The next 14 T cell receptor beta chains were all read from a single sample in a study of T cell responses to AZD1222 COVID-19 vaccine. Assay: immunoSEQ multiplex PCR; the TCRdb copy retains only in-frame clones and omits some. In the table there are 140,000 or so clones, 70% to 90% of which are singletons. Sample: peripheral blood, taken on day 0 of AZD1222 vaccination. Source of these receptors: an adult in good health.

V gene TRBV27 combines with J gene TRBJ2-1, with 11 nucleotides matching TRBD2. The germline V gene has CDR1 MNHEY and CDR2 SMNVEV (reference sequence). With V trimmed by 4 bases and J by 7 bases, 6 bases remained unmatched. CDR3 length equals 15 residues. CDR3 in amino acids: CASSSRLAGSNEQFF. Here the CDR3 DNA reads TGTGCCAGCAGTTCTAGACTAGCGGGATCTAATGAGCAGTTCTTC.

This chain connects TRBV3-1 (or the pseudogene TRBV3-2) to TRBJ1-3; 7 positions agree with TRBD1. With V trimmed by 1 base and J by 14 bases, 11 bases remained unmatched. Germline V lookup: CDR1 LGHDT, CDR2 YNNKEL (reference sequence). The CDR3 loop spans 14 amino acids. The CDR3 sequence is CASSQGDREVRLYF. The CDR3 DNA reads TGTGCCAGCAGCCAAGGAGACAGGGAGGTCAGGTTATATTTT.

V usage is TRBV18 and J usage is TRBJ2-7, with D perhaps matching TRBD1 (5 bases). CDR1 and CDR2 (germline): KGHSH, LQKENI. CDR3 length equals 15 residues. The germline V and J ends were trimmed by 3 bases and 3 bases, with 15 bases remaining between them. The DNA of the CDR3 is TGTGCCAGCTCACCGGAACAAACAGGTTTCTACGAGCAGTACTTC. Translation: CASSPEQTGFYEQYF.

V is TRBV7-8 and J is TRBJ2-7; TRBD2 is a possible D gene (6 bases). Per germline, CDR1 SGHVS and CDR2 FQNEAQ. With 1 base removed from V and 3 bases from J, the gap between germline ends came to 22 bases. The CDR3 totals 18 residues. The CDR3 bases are TGTGCCAGCAGCTTAGGCGGGACCCATTTTAGCCCCAACTACGAGCAGTACTTC. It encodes CASSLGGTHFSPNYEQYF.

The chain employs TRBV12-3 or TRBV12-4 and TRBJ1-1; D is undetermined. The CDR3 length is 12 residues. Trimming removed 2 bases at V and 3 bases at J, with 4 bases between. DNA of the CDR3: TGTGCCAGCAGTTTAAGCTACACTGAAGCTTTCTTT. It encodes CASSLSYTEAFF.

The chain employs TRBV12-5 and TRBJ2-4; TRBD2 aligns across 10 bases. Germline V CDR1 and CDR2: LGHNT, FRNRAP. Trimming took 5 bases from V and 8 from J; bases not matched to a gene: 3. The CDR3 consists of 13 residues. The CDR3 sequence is CASGQAGGDIQYF. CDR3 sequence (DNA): TGTGCTAGTGGTCAAGCGGGAGGGGACATTCAGTACTTC.

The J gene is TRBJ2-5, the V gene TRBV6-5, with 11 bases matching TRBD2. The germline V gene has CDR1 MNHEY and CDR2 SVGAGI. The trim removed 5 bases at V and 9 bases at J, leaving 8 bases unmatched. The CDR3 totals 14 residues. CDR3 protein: CASSLTSGVGAQYF. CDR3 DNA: TGTGCCAGCAGTCTGACTAGCGGGGTTGGGGCCCAGTACTTC.

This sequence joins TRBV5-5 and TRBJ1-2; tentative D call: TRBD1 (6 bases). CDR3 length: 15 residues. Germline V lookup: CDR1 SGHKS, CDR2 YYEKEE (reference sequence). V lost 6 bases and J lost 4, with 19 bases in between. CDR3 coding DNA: TGTGCCAGCAAACTAGGGGTGGGCAGGGGCTATGGCTACACCTTC. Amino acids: CASKLGVGRGYGYTF. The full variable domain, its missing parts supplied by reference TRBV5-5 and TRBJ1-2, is DAGVTQSPTHLIKTRGQQVTLRCSPISGHKSVSWYQQVLGQGPQFIFQYYEKEERGRGNFPDRFSARQFPNYSSELNVNALLLGDSALYLCASKLGVGRGYGYTFGSGTRLTVV.

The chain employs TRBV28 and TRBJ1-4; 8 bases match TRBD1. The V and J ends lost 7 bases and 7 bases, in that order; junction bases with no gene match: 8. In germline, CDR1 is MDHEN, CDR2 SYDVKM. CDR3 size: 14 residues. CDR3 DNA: TGTGCCAGCACTTCAACAGGGGGGGGTGAAAAACTGTTTTTT. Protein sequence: CASTSTGGGEKLFF.

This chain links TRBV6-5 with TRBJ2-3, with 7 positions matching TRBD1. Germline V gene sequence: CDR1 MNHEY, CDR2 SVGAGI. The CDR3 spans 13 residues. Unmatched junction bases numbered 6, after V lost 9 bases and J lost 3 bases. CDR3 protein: CASNTGATDTQYF. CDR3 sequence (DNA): TGTGCCAGTAACACAGGGGCGACAGATACGCAGTATTTT.

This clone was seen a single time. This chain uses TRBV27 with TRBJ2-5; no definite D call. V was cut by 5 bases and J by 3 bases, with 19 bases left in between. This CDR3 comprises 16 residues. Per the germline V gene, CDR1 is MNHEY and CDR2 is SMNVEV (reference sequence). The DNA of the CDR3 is TGTGCCAGCAGTCCCTCCAGTCGGTATAGAGAAGAGACCCAGTACTTC. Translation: CASSPSSRYREETQYF.

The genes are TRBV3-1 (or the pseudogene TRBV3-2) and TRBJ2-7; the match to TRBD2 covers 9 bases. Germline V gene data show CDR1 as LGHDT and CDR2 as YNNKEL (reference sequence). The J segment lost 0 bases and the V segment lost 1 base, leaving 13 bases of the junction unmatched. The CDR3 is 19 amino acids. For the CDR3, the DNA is TGTGCCAGCAGCCAAGCTCGGCTAGCGGGAACCCTTACCTCCTACGAGCAGTACTTC. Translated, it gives CASSQARLAGTLTSYEQYF.

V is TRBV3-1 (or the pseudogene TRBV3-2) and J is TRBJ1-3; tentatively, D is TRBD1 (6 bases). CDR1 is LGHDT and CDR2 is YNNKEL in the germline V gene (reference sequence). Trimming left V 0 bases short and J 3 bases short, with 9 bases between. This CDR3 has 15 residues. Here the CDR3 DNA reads TGTGCCAGCAGCCAAGAAGGGGGGTTTGGAAACACCATATATTTT. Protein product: CASSQEGGFGNTIYF.

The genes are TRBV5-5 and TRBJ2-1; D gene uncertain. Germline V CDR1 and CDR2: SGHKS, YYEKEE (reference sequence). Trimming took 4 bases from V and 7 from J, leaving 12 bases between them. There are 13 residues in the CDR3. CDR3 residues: CASSPPLPNEQFF. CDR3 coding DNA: TGTGCCAGCAGCCCGCCGCTACCGAATGAGCAGTTCTTC.